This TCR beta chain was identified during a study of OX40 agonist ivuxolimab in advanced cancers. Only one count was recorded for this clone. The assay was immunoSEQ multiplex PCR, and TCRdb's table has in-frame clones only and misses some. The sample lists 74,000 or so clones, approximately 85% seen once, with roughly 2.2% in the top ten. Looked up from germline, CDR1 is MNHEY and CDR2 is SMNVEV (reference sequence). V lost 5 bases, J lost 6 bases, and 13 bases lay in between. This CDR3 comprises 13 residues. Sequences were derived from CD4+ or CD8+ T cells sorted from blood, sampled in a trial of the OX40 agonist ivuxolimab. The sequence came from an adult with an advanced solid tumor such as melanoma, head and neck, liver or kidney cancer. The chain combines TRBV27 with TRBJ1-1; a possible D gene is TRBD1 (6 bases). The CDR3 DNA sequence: TGTGCCAGCAGTATGCCCGGACAGTCTGAAGCTTTCTTT. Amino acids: CASSMPGQSEAFF.